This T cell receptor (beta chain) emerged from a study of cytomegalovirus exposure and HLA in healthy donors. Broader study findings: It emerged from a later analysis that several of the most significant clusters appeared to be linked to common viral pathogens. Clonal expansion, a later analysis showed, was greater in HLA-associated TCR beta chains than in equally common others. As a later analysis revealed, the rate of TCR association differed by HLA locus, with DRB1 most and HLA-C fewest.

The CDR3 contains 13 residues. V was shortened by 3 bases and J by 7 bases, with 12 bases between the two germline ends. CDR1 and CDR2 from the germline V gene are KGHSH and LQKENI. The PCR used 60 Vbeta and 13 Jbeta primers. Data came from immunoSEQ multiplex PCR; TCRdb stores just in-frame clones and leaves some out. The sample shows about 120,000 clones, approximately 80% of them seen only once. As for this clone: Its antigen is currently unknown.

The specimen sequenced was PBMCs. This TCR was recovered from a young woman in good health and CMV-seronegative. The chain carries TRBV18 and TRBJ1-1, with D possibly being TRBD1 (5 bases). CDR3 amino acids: CASSPGGVSEAFF. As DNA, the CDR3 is TGTGCCAGCTCACCGGGGGGGGTGAGTGAAGCTTTCTTT.